These 30 T cell receptor beta chains were sequenced from one sample in a study of cytomegalovirus exposure and HLA in healthy donors. The PCR had 60 Vbeta and 13 Jbeta primers. Data came from immunoSEQ multiplex PCR; TCRdb stores just in-frame clones and leaves some out. This table holds some 200,000 clones, approximately 80% found once. The sequenced material came from PBMCs. Receptors were obtained from a woman in her 40s in good health and CMV-seronegative.

The CDR3 DNA is TGTGCCTGGCTCGGGACAGGGGGCAGGAGGGGCTACACCTTC. It translates to CAWLGTGGRRGYTF. The rearrangement uses TRBV30 and TRBJ1-2, with 12 bases fitting TRBD1. Germline loops: CDR1 GTSNPN, CDR2 SVGIG (reference sequence). CDR3 length: 14 residues. V shed 5 bases, J shed 8 bases, and the junction held 9 bases outside the gene matches.

The chain has TRBV2 and TRBJ1-3; D is ambiguous. This CDR3 region has 14 residues. Trimming took off 6 bases at V and 3 bases at J, with 12 bases between the two ends. CDR1 is SNHLY and CDR2 is FYNNEI in the germline V gene. DNA for the CDR3: TGTGCCAGCAGGGGTCTCGACTATGGAAACACCATATATTTT. Translated, it gives CASRGLDYGNTIYF.

This clone was picked up one time. The rearrangement links TRBV11-1 to TRBJ2-3; weak D call: TRBD1 (6 bases). The CDR3 contains 15 residues. V was cut by 0 bases and J by 7 bases, with 14 bases left in between. CDR1 is SGHAT and CDR2 is FQDESV in the germline V gene (reference sequence). The DNA of the CDR3 is TGTGCCAGCAGCTTAGCCGCGGTGGGGGCAAATACGCAGTATTTT. Its protein product is CASSLAAVGANTQYF.

The chain uses TRBV5-1 and TRBJ2-7; weak D call: TRBD2 (5 bases). The V end lost 0 bases, the J end lost 5 bases, and 6 bases lay between the germline ends. Germline-derived CDR1 and CDR2 are SGHRS and YFSETQ. The CDR3 spans 12 residues. Here the CDR3 DNA reads TGCGCCAGCAGCTTGGTCGGGAACGAGCAGTACTTC. It yields the protein CASSLVGNEQYF.

This chain uses TRBV27 with TRBJ2-7; 8 bases map to TRBD1. The CDR3 is made up of 15 amino acids. Germline V CDR1 and CDR2: MNHEY, SMNVEV (reference sequence). The junction had 7 bases not matched to a gene; V was cut back by 4 bases and J by 2 bases. The CDR3 sequence: CASSSRDRTAYEQYF. The CDR3 DNA follows: TGTGCCAGCAGTTCCCGGGACAGGACTGCCTACGAGCAGTACTTC.

The V and J genes are TRBV18 and TRBJ1-2; D ambiguous. Germline V gives CDR1 KGHSH, CDR2 LQKENI. The CDR3 has 13 residues. V dropped 0 bases and J dropped 4 bases, with 6 bases sitting between them. The CDR3 region has the DNA TGTGCCAGCTCACCACCCAGTACCTATGGCTACACCTTC. Translated: CASSPPSTYGYTF.

The chain recombines TRBV7-9 with TRBJ1-3, with D possibly being TRBD1 (6 bases). The CDR3 sequence is 14 residues long. CDR1 is SEHNR, CDR2 FQNEAQ, per germline (reference sequence). V lost 7 bases and J 8 bases, leaving 18 bases between the germline ends. CDR3 sequence: CASTDEEHRDTIYF. CDR3 in DNA: TGTGCCAGCACAGATGAAGAACACAGGGACACCATATATTTT.

The chain is built from TRBV11-2 and TRBJ1-5; D gene ambiguous. V lost 1 base, J lost 0 bases, and 7 bases lay in between. The CDR3 sequence is 15 residues long. Germline-derived CDR1 and CDR2 are SGHAT and FQNNGV. CDR3 sequence (DNA): TGTGCCAGCAGCTTAGTTGGCGGTAGCAATCAGCCCCAGCATTTT. It codes for CASSLVGGSNQPQHF.

The V gene is TRBV5-1, the J gene TRBJ1-1, with D perhaps TRBD1 (5 bases). The CDR3 extends over 15 amino acids. Germline V lookup: CDR1 SGHRS, CDR2 YFSETQ. Between the trimmed V and J ends, which lost 5 bases and 4 bases, there was a span of 18 bases. CDR3 coding DNA: TGCGCCAGCAGTCGTCCGGACATCACTGGCACTGAAGCTTTCTTT. The encoded protein is CASSRPDITGTEAFF.

The J gene is TRBJ2-5, the V gene TRBV27; 11 positions agree with TRBD1. This CDR3 comprises 14 residues. CDR1 and CDR2 from the germline V gene are MNHEY and SMNVEV (reference sequence). The V segment lost 5 bases and the J segment 7 bases; nucleotides outside the gene matches: 6. CDR3 in DNA: TGTGCCAGCAGTCCCGGGACAGGGGGTGTGACCCAGTACTTC. This gives the protein CASSPGTGGVTQYF.

The chain employs TRBV21-1 and TRBJ1-3. TRBV21-1 is an annotated pseudogene. The CDR3 runs 13 residues. CDR3 DNA: TGTGCCAGCAGTTGGAGCTCTGGAAACACCATATATTTT. It encodes CASSWSSGNTIYF.

V gene TRBV5-1 combines with J gene TRBJ2-3; TRBD2 is a possible D gene (6 bases). Between the trimmed V and J ends, which lost 4 bases and 0 bases, there was a span of 12 bases. This CDR3 has 15 residues. Germline V lookup: CDR1 SGHRS, CDR2 YFSETQ. CDR3 amino acids: CASSPGDPSTDTQYF. CDR3 in DNA: TGCGCCAGCAGCCCGGGGGACCCTAGCACAGATACGCAGTATTTT.

The chain joins TRBV7-6 to TRBJ2-7; TRBD1 agrees at 8 bases. Trimming cost V 1 base and J 3 bases; bases outside gene matches: 5. The CDR3 has 15 residues. Germline V gives CDR1 SGHVS, CDR2 FNYEAQ. Here the CDR3 DNA reads TGTGCCAGCAGCTTAGAGACAGGGGCAGTCTACGAGCAGTACTTC. This sequence encodes CASSLETGAVYEQYF.

The chain recombines TRBV27 with TRBJ2-7, with TRBD2 identical over 9 bases. Germline CDR1 MNHEY, CDR2 SMNVEV (reference sequence). The CDR3 runs 15 residues. Germline trimming cut 1 base from V and 2 bases from J; bases unmatched to any gene: 3. CDR3 loop: CASSLFPSGTYEQYF. In nucleotides, the CDR3 is TGTGCCAGCAGTTTATTCCCTAGCGGGACCTACGAGCAGTACTTC.

The rearrangement uses TRBV29-1 and TRBJ1-5, with no clear D. The CDR3 runs 12 residues. V dropped 4 bases and J dropped 0 bases, with 4 bases sitting between them. Germline V gives CDR1 SQVTM, CDR2 ANQGSEA. The CDR3 coding sequence is TGCAGCGTTGGTAGTAGCAATCAGCCCCAGCATTTT. This gives the protein CSVGSSNQPQHF.

This chain links TRBV30 with TRBJ1-1; D is unresolved. Germline V gene lookup returns CDR1 GTSNPN and CDR2 SVGIG (reference sequence). Trimming shortened V by 0 bases and J by 1 base, and 9 bases separated the two germline ends. The CDR3 is made up of 14 amino acids. CDR3 residues: CAWSVRQQNTEAFF. CDR3 nucleotides: TGTGCCTGGAGTGTACGACAACAGAACACTGAAGCTTTCTTT.

This clone was picked up a small number of times. The chain joins TRBV7-9 to TRBJ1-1; the D is unclear. Trimming stripped 2 bases from V and 0 bases from J, with 7 bases between. The germline CDR1 and CDR2 sequences are SEHNR and FQNEAQ (reference sequence). The CDR3 sequence is 14 residues long. The CDR3 DNA sequence: TGTGCCAGCAGCTTAAACGGGATGAACACTGAAGCTTTCTTT. Protein sequence: CASSLNGMNTEAFF.

J is TRBJ1-4 and V is TRBV7-2; 10 bases align to TRBD1. Germline lookup yields CDR1 SGHTA and CDR2 FQGNSA. The V segment lost 5 bases and the J segment 7 bases; nucleotides outside the gene matches: 4. The CDR3 spans 14 residues. Written as DNA, the CDR3 is TGTGCCAGCAGCAGGGGACAGGGGAGTGAAAAACTGTTTTTT. It translates to CASSRGQGSEKLFF.

This chain links TRBV28 with TRBJ1-5, with 8 bases lining up with TRBD1. The CDR3 contains 14 residues. Germline values: CDR1 MDHEN, CDR2 SYDVKM. Trimming took 7 bases from V and 7 from J; bases not matched to a gene: 9. The CDR3 sequence: CASTPGGEVQPQHF. CDR3 nucleotides: TGTGCCAGCACCCCAGGGGGCGAGGTACAGCCCCAGCATTTT.

The chain is built from TRBV19 and TRBJ1-3, with 9 bases aligning to TRBD1. V was clipped by 5 bases and J by 3 bases; unmatched bases: 5. The CDR3 sequence is 15 residues long. CDR1 is LNHDA and CDR2 is SQIVND in the germline V gene (reference sequence). CDR3 nucleotides: TGTGCCAGTAGTCACAGGGGGCCTCGTGGAAACACCATATATTTT. It specifies CASSHRGPRGNTIYF.

The chain has TRBV5-1 and TRBJ2-3; D not certain. The CDR3 has 12 residues. The germline V gene has CDR1 SGHRS and CDR2 YFSETQ. V gave up 2 bases and J gave up 4 bases, with 5 bases separating them. CDR3 nucleotide sequence: TGCGCCAGCAGCTTTAGAGCAGATACGCAGTATTTT. Amino acids: CASSFRADTQYF.

The chain is built from TRBV9 and TRBJ2-2; 7 bases map to TRBD1. Trimming removed 0 bases from V and 5 bases from J; junction bases left unmatched: 7. The length of the CDR3 is 16 residues. Germline V gene sequence: CDR1 SGDLS, CDR2 YYNGEE. The CDR3 sequence: CASSVALTQGTGELFF. The CDR3 DNA reads TGTGCCAGCAGCGTAGCCCTGACACAGGGGACCGGGGAGCTGTTTTTT.

The chain combines TRBV4-1 with TRBJ2-7; no clear D gene. The CDR3 spans 13 residues. Trimming took off 1 base at V and 6 bases at J, with 10 bases between the two ends. Germline V gene sequence: CDR1 MGHRA, CDR2 YSYEKL. Here the CDR3 reads CASSQGSLSEQYF. The DNA of the CDR3 is TGCGCCAGCAGCCAAGGGTCCCTTAGCGAGCAGTACTTC.

Concerning this clone: At one of its ends the junction is not consistent with the germline gene, which may arise from a read error. This chain links TRBV29-1 with TRBJ1-1; the match to TRBD1 covers 9 bases. The germline V gene has CDR1 SQVTM and CDR2 ANQGSEA. This CDR3 has 14 residues. The CDR3 coding sequence is TGCAGCGGGGGACAGGGCTGGTCGAACGCTGAAGCTTTCTTT. Protein product: CSGGQGWSNAEAFF.

The rearrangement joins TRBV7-9 to TRBJ1-2, with 8 bases fitting TRBD1. There are 13 residues in the CDR3. With V trimmed by 5 bases and J by 5 bases, 4 bases remained unmatched. The germline gives CDR1 SEHNR, CDR2 FQNEAQ (reference sequence). CDR3 protein: CASSPRTGYGYTF. The CDR3 DNA follows: TGTGCCAGCAGCCCCCGGACAGGGTATGGCTACACCTTC. Together with reference TRBV7-9 and TRBJ1-2, the CDR3 gives the full variable domain: DTGVSQNPRHKITKRGQNVTFRCDPISEHNRLYWYRQTLGQGPEFLTYFQNEAQLEKSRLLSDRFSAERPKGSFSTLEIQRTEQGDSAMYLCASSPRTGYGYTFGSGTRLTVV.

The chain carries TRBV4-3 and TRBJ1-2, with TRBD1 as a possible D gene (5 bases). Trimming removed 1 base from V and 6 bases from J, with 9 bases in between. CDR1 and CDR2 (germline): LGHNA, YSLEER. The CDR3 runs 13 residues. The CDR3 sequence: CASSQVGDHGYTF. The CDR3 region has the DNA TGCGCCAGCAGCCAAGTAGGGGATCATGGCTACACCTTC.

The chain joins TRBV5-8 to TRBJ1-2; D is undetermined. The CDR3 is 13 residues long. CDR1 and CDR2 from the germline V gene are SGHTS and YDEGEE. Trimming shortened V by 2 bases and J by 6 bases, and 11 bases separated the two germline ends. CDR3 residues: CASSFWARDGYTF. The CDR3 DNA follows: TGTGCCAGCAGCTTTTGGGCGAGAGATGGCTACACCTTC.

This clone was seen a single time. CDR3 nucleotides: TGTGCCAGCAGCCTAGACAGGGGGCAAAATCAGCCCCAGCATTTT. This codes for CASSLDRGQNQPQHF. This sequence joins TRBV4-2 and TRBJ1-5, with 10 bases lining up with TRBD1. CDR1 and CDR2 (germline): LGHNA, YNFKEQ. This CDR3 contains 15 residues. V gave up 4 bases and J gave up 4 bases; unmatched junction bases: 4.

The chain recombines TRBV30 with TRBJ2-7; the D gene is possibly TRBD2 (6 bases). Germline assignment: CDR1 GTSNPN and CDR2 SVGIG (reference sequence). CDR3 length: 13 residues. V shed 6 bases and J shed 4 bases, with 16 bases lying between them. DNA of the CDR3: TGTGCCTGCCTGAACCCGGGGGTTTACGAGCAGTACTTC. This translates into CACLNPGVYEQYF.

This clone appeared a few times. This chain connects TRBV6-6 to TRBJ2-4; tentatively, D is TRBD1 (6 bases). Trimming pared 0 bases from V and 3 bases from J, leaving 9 bases between. The CDR3 contains 15 residues. Germline V CDR1 and CDR2: MNHNY, SVGAGI (reference sequence). The CDR3 sequence: CASSYSKDSKNIQYF. CDR3 coding DNA: TGTGCCAGCAGTTACTCGAAGGACAGCAAAAACATTCAGTACTTC.